The rows below give T cell receptor beta chains drawn from one sample of a study of siplizumab effects on memory and regulatory T cells. Sequenced by immunoSEQ multiplex PCR; TCRdb stores in-frame clones only, minus some. The sample holds 45,000 to 50,000 clones, more than 75% seen once. The sample was naive CD8+ T cells sorted from blood. These receptors were collected from a human donor in good health. The CDR3 runs from the conserved cysteine through the conserved F or W. Fields, in order: J gene, clone size, V gene, D gene, CDR3 protein, CDR3 DNA. D genes are given only for firm matches. Not every row has a clone size; where given, it reads once, few, many or a size class.

j_call: TRBJ2-1; clone_size: -; v_call: TRBV11-2; d_call: -; cdr3_aa: CASSPLQNNEQFF; cdr3_nt: TGTGCCAGCTCCCCTCTTCAGAACAATGAGCAGTTCTTC
j_call: TRBJ2-3; clone_size: -; v_call: TRBV12-5; d_call: -; cdr3_aa: CASGLVGGGDTQYF; cdr3_nt: TGTGCTAGTGGTTTGGTAGGGGGTGGAGATACGCAGTATTTT
j_call: TRBJ1-1; clone_size: -; v_call: TRBV10-2; d_call: -; cdr3_aa: CASSANPANTEAFF; cdr3_nt: TGCGCCAGCAGTGCCAACCCCGCGAACACTGAAGCTTTCTTT
j_call: TRBJ2-7; clone_size: few; v_call: TRBV7-9; d_call: TRBD2; cdr3_aa: CASSSGTSVSYEQYF; cdr3_nt: TGTGCCAGCAGCTCCGGGACTAGCGTCTCCTACGAGCAGTACTTC
j_call: TRBJ2-2; clone_size: -; v_call: TRBV2; d_call: TRBD1; cdr3_aa: CAITGTGVTGELFF; cdr3_nt: TGTGCCATTACCGGGACAGGGGTGACCGGGGAGCTGTTTTTT
j_call: TRBJ1-4; clone_size: -; v_call: TRBV27; d_call: -; cdr3_aa: CASSLSIFRGPPDEKLFF; cdr3_nt: TGTGCCAGCAGTTTATCGATATTTCGGGGACCACCTGATGAAAAACTGTTTTTT
j_call: TRBJ2-1; clone_size: -; v_call: TRBV27; d_call: -; cdr3_aa: CASSSWEQNYNEQFF; cdr3_nt: TGTGCCAGCAGTAGTTGGGAGCAAAATTACAATGAGCAGTTCTTC
j_call: TRBJ2-7; clone_size: -; v_call: TRBV11-2; d_call: -; cdr3_aa: CASSLEGSLSSYEQYF; cdr3_nt: TGTGCCAGCAGCTTAGAAGGGAGCTTAAGCTCCTACGAGCAGTACTTC
j_call: TRBJ1-1; clone_size: -; v_call: TRBV12-5; d_call: TRBD1; cdr3_aa: CASGQQGAEAFF; cdr3_nt: TGTGCTAGTGGTCAACAGGGGGCTGAAGCTTTCTTT
j_call: TRBJ1-1; clone_size: -; v_call: TRBV6-6; d_call: -; cdr3_aa: CASSPLPRGPTEAFF; cdr3_nt: TGTGCCAGCAGTCCTCTCCCGCGGGGGCCCACTGAAGCTTTCTTT
j_call: TRBJ1-1; clone_size: -; v_call: TRBV5-5; d_call: -; cdr3_aa: CASSYMGVEAFF; cdr3_nt: TGTGCCAGCAGCTATATGGGGGTTGAAGCTTTCTTT
j_call: TRBJ1-5; clone_size: -; v_call: TRBV2; d_call: -; cdr3_aa: CASTADSSNQPQHF; cdr3_nt: TGTGCCAGCACCGCTGACAGCTCCAATCAGCCCCAGCATTTT
j_call: TRBJ2-7; clone_size: -; v_call: TRBV11-2; d_call: -; cdr3_aa: CASREGGYANEQYF; cdr3_nt: TGTGCCAGCAGGGAAGGGGGGTACGCTAACGAGCAGTACTTC